These 30 T cell receptor beta chains were all obtained from the same sample, sequenced in a study of regulatory T cells in long-lasting Graves disease. To make TCR beta libraries, researchers used iRepertoire HTBI primers and Arm-PCR of CDR3 regions. One entry per CDR3 protein, called by TCRdb with MiXCR from the multiplex PCR reads. The sample records 540,000 or so distinct CDR3 sequences, roughly 14% being singletons. Time point indicated: newly diagnosed GD, antithyroid drugs for less than 3 months. The TCR library was prepared using RNA isolated from PBMCs. These data were also reused for a study on T cells in Graves' hyperthyroidism and ophthalmopathy.

Sequencing was performed on peripheral blood mononuclear cells (PBMCs), taken at new diagnosis, from a patient treated with antithyroid drugs. The receptors stem from a man younger than 45 with Graves disease.

The gene calls are TRBV24-1 and TRBJ2-2; D is possibly TRBD2 (5 bases). The V gene lost 2 bases and the J gene lost 5 bases, with 14 bases spanning the gap. The CDR3 runs to 16 residues. The germline CDR1 and CDR2 sequences are KGHDR and SFDVKD. The CDR3 DNA follows: TGTGCCACCAGTGATTATCAGGTCAGGAGGACCGGGGAGCTGTTTTTT. Its translation: CATSDYQVRRTGELFF.

This clonotype was seen many times. This chain uses TRBV5-1 with TRBJ2-1; D gene unclear. The V end was cut by 0 bases, the J end by 0 bases, with 10 bases between. Per the germline V gene, CDR1 is SGHRS and CDR2 is YFSETQ. The CDR3 is 16 residues long. The CDR3 region is CASSLGRTSSYNEQFF. The DNA of the CDR3 is TGCGCCAGCAGCTTGGGTCGGACGAGCTCCTACAATGAGCAGTTCTTC.

This clonotype was found many times. This sequence joins TRBV27 and TRBJ2-7, with D maybe TRBD1 (6 bases). With 5 bases removed from V and 5 bases from J, the gap between germline ends came to 19 bases. In germline, CDR1 is MNHEY, CDR2 SMNVEV (reference sequence). The length of the CDR3 is 15 residues. CDR3 protein: CASSPYTGSGDEQYF. In DNA, the CDR3 is TGTGCCAGCAGTCCTTACACAGGGTCAGGCGACGAGCAGTACTTC.

This clonotype was counted many times. The gene calls are TRBV6-6 and TRBJ2-7; D possibly corresponds to TRBD1 (6 bases). The CDR3 runs 12 residues. The germline gives CDR1 MNHNY, CDR2 SVGAGI (reference sequence). The ends were cut back, 0 bases at V and 7 bases at J, with 7 bases in the middle. The CDR3 loop reads CASSYSQGEQYF. In DNA form, the CDR3 reads TGTGCCAGCAGTTACTCGCAGGGGGAGCAGTACTTC.

Many counts were recorded for this clonotype. The chain is built from TRBV29-1 and TRBJ1-2; maybe TRBD1 (6 bases). Germline V gene data show CDR1 as SQVTM and CDR2 as ANQGSEA. Trimming shortened V by 1 base and J by 2 bases, and 14 bases separated the two germline ends. This CDR3 is built from 15 residues. CDR3 amino acids: CSVEGGIGQNYGYTF. The CDR3 nucleotides read TGCAGCGTTGAAGGGGGAATAGGACAGAACTATGGCTACACCTTC.

This clonotype was detected ten times or more. The J gene is TRBJ1-4, the V gene TRBV5-5, with 7 bases that match TRBD1. V was clipped by 2 bases and J by 4 bases; unmatched bases: 5. Per germline, CDR1 SGHKS and CDR2 YYEKEE (reference sequence). The CDR3 extends over 15 amino acids. CDR3 residues: CASSFRDSLNEKLFF. As DNA, the CDR3 is TGTGCCAGCAGCTTCCGGGACAGCCTTAATGAAAAACTGTTTTTT.

The chain combines TRBV2 with TRBJ2-1, with 14 nucleotides matching TRBD2. CDR3 length: 19 residues. CDR1 is SNHLY and CDR2 is FYNNEI in the germline V gene. The V gene end was trimmed by 8 bases and the J gene end by 5 bases; junction bases not matched to a gene: 17. The CDR3 sequence is CASAAGLAGARLRDNEQFF. DNA of the CDR3: TGTGCCAGCGCCGCGGGACTAGCGGGAGCGAGATTGAGGGACAATGAGCAGTTCTTC. Supplemented by reference TRBV2 and TRBJ2-1, the full variable domain reads EPEVTQTPSHQVTQMGQEVILRCVPISNHLYFYWYRQILGQKVEFLVSFYNNEISEKSEIFDDQFSVERPDGSNFTLKIRSTKLEDSAMYFCASAAGLAGARLRDNEQFFGPGTRLTVL.

The table lists this clonotype with a few counts. This rearrangement joins TRBV29-1 to TRBJ1-3; D might be TRBD1 (5 bases). V was clipped by 3 bases and J by 0 bases, with 9 bases between them. CDR3 length: 14 residues. CDR1 is SQVTM, CDR2 ANQGSEA, per germline. The CDR3 nucleotides read TGCAGCGTTGAGGCAGGGCCCTCTGGAAACACCATATATTTT. It yields the protein CSVEAGPSGNTIYF.

A remark on this clonotype: This may stem from a read error, because a much larger clone lies one nucleotide away. The chain carries TRBV20-1 and TRBJ2-4, with TRBD1 matching 7 bases. Germline loops: CDR1 DFQATT, CDR2 SNEGSKA (reference sequence). The CDR3 runs to 13 residues. Germline trimming cut 6 bases from V and 3 bases from J; bases unmatched to any gene: 5. The CDR3 bases are TGCAGTGCCCCTCGGGACAGCAAAAACATTCAGTACTTC. This sequence encodes CSAPRDSKNIQYF.

V gene TRBV11-1 combines with J gene TRBJ2-4; 7 nucleotides match TRBD2. J was trimmed by 8 bases and V by 5 bases; bases with no gene match: 15. The CDR3 contains 16 residues. Germline V gene data show CDR1 as SGHAT and CDR2 as FQDESV (reference sequence). In DNA, the CDR3 is TGTGCCAGCAGCCCAAAGTGGGGCGGGGGAGAGGACATTCAGTACTTC. This translates into CASSPKWGGGEDIQYF.

The gene calls are TRBV4-1 and TRBJ2-2; no reliable D call. Germline lookup yields CDR1 MGHRA and CDR2 YSYEKL. V was cut by 0 bases and J by 4 bases, with 9 bases left in between. CDR3 length: 15 residues. As DNA, the CDR3 is TGCGCCAGCAGCCAAGATCGCCTACCCACCGGGGAGCTGTTTTTT. Protein sequence: CASSQDRLPTGELFF.

The chain is built from TRBV11-2 and TRBJ2-1, with 7 bases that match TRBD1. CDR1 SGHAT and CDR2 FQNNGV come from the germline V gene. V gave up 1 base and J gave up 10 bases; unmatched junction bases: 7. The CDR3 length is 14 residues. CDR3 nucleotide sequence: TGTGCCAGCAGCTTAGGCACAGGGGAAGAGGAGCAGTTCTTC. Its protein is CASSLGTGEEEQFF.

This clonotype was counted at least ten times. This chain joins TRBV19 and TRBJ1-5; 11 nucleotides agree with TRBD1. Germline assignment: CDR1 LNHDA and CDR2 SQIVND (reference sequence). Trimming removed 3 bases from V and 5 bases from J; junction bases left unmatched: 9. The CDR3 length is 17 residues. CDR3 sequence (DNA): TGTGCCAGTAGTATGGGGACAGGGGGTGGGGGATATCAGCCCCAGCATTTT. This codes for CASSMGTGGGGYQPQHF.

The chain joins TRBV30 to TRBJ1-1; a weak D match, TRBD1 (6 bases). Trimming pared 0 bases from V and 4 bases from J, leaving 9 bases between. The CDR3 runs to 13 residues. Germline CDR1 is GTSNPN and CDR2 is SVGIG (reference sequence). The DNA of the CDR3 is TGTGCCTGGAGTGTACAGGGTTTCACTGAAGCTTTCTTT. It codes for CAWSVQGFTEAFF.

This clonotype turned up a few times. This may be a read error, as it is one base from a much larger clone. J is TRBJ1-5 and V is TRBV29-1; a possible D gene is TRBD1 (5 bases). Trimming shortened V by 4 bases and J by 3 bases, and 10 bases separated the two germline ends. Germline CDR1 SQVTM, CDR2 ANQGSEA. CDR3 size: 13 residues. The CDR3 DNA reads TGCAGCGTTGGCGGGGCAGCCAATCAGCCCCAGCATTTT. Encoded protein: CSVGGAANQPQHF. Combining the CDR3 with reference TRBV29-1 and TRBJ1-5 gives the whole variable domain SAVISQKPSRDICQRGTSLTIQCQVDSQVTMMFWYRQQPGQSLTLIATANQGSEATYESGFVIDKFPISRPNLTFSTLTVSNMSPEDSSIYLCSVGGAANQPQHFGDGTRLSIL.

The CDR3 loop is CASSPTSGRADNEQFF. DNA of the CDR3: TGTGCCAGCAGCCCAACGAGCGGGAGGGCCGACAATGAGCAGTTCTTC. The V gene is TRBV5-4, the J gene TRBJ2-1; 10 bases match TRBD2. V shed 4 bases, J shed 5 bases, and the junction held 9 bases outside the gene matches. Germline-derived CDR1 and CDR2 are SGHNT and YYREEE (reference sequence). The CDR3 sequence is 16 residues long.

This clonotype was picked up many times. The chain joins TRBV19 to TRBJ1-2; D is possibly TRBD1 (5 bases). V lost 5 bases to trimming and J lost 0 bases, with 22 bases between them. Germline V gene sequence: CDR1 LNHDA, CDR2 SQIVND (reference sequence). The CDR3 length is 18 residues. CDR3 in DNA: TGTGCCAGTAGTCCCCGCAGGGCGAGACGCCGGTCTAACTATGGCTACACCTTC. Translating gives CASSPRRARRRSNYGYTF.

V gene TRBV25-1 combines with J gene TRBJ2-7; no reliable D call. V lost 3 bases to trimming and J lost 5 bases, with 14 bases between them. The length of the CDR3 is 14 residues. Germline V CDR1 and CDR2: MGHDK, SYGVNS. The CDR3 region is CASSEVRTVDEQYF. The CDR3 nucleotides are TGTGCCAGCAGTGAGGTCCGAACCGTCGACGAGCAGTACTTC.

Worth noting for this clonotype: This clone may be a read error of a much larger clone one base away. The chain links TRBV6-2 or TRBV6-3 to TRBJ1-1; D is unresolved. V dropped 7 bases and J dropped 1 base, with 13 bases sitting between them. The CDR3 contains 14 residues. Per the germline V gene, CDR1 is MNHEY and CDR2 is SVGEGT. CDR3 coding DNA: TGTGCCAGCAATTTCGGCCGGGGGAACACTGAAGCTTTCTTT. The encoded protein is CASNFGRGNTEAFF.

This clonotype was seen many times. The V call is TRBV11-2, the J call TRBJ2-3; D may be TRBD1 (5 bases). The CDR3 length is 16 residues. In germline, CDR1 is SGHAT, CDR2 FQNNGV. Trimming left V 2 bases short and J 4 bases short, with 16 bases between. The DNA of the CDR3 is TGTGCCAGCAGCTTATTTGATTGGGGCAGGTCAGATACGCAGTATTTT. Its protein is CASSLFDWGRSDTQYF.

This rearrangement joins TRBV6-2 or TRBV6-3 to TRBJ2-1; 9 bases are shared with TRBD2. In germline, CDR1 is MNHEY, CDR2 SVGEGT. The CDR3 loop spans 16 amino acids. After removal of 5 bases from V and 3 bases from J, the junction contained 8 bases not matched to a gene. The CDR3 DNA sequence: TGTGCCAGCAGTATTGTAGCGGGAGAGATCTACAATGAGCAGTTCTTC. It codes for CASSIVAGEIYNEQFF.

This clonotype was counted at least ten times. Without the conserved terminal phenylalanine or tryptophan, this CDR3 likely stems from a read error. It is unclear where the CDR3 begins or ends on the DNA, so no DNA is shown, and the CDR3 is as TCRdb lists it. The gene calls are TRBV6-5 and TRBJ2-5; the D call TRBD2 from the table was never checked on the DNA. The CDR3 sequence runs 11 residues, both termini included. Germline CDR1 is MNHEY and CDR2 is SVGAGI. The CDR3: CASSYPSLLVC.

The genes are TRBV7-2 and TRBJ1-5; D is perhaps TRBD1 (6 bases). V was shortened by 5 bases and J by 0 bases, with 11 bases between the two germline ends. This CDR3 is 15 amino acids long. Germline loops: CDR1 SGHTA, CDR2 FQGNSA. The CDR3 bases are TGTGCCAGCAGCCAGGGACATCTTAGCAATCAGCCCCAGCATTTT. Encoded protein: CASSQGHLSNQPQHF.

The V call is TRBV4-1, the J call TRBJ2-1, with 7 bases that match TRBD2. The length of the CDR3 is 17 residues. The germline CDR1 and CDR2 sequences are MGHRA and YSYEKL. V was clipped by 0 bases and J by 5 bases; unmatched bases: 10. The CDR3 loop reads CASSQDRTGTKHNEQFF. In DNA, the CDR3 is TGCGCCAGCAGCCAAGATCGCACCGGGACTAAACACAATGAGCAGTTCTTC.

This chain connects TRBV4-1 to TRBJ2-6, with 13 bases identical to TRBD2. CDR1 and CDR2 (germline): MGHRA, YSYEKL. This CDR3 region has 16 residues. V shed 8 bases, J shed 2 bases, and the junction held 3 bases outside the gene matches. The chain's CDR3 is CASWGLAGTGANVLTF. CDR3 DNA: TGCGCCAGCTGGGGACTAGCGGGAACTGGGGCCAACGTCCTGACTTTC.

There are a few counts of this clonotype. The CDR3 sequence is CASSWLLAGWGWNEQFF. DNA for the CDR3: TGTGCCAGCAGCTGGCTACTAGCGGGATGGGGATGGAATGAGCAGTTCTTC. This chain joins TRBV7-9 and TRBJ2-1; 10 bases are a match to TRBD2. This CDR3 has 17 amino acids. Germline values: CDR1 SEHNR, CDR2 FQNEAQ (reference sequence). Losses at the gene ends were 4 bases for V and 7 bases for J; bases not matched to a gene: 13.

Of note for this clonotype: A far larger clone is one nucleotide away, so this likely arose from a read error. This sequence joins TRBV7-9 and TRBJ2-2; D may be TRBD2 (5 bases). The germline CDR1 and CDR2 sequences are SEHNR and FQNEAQ (reference sequence). The CDR3 contains 12 residues. The CDR3 nucleotides are TGTGCCAGCAGCTTTGTTACCGGGGAGCCGTTTTTT. Translation gives CASSFVTGEPFF.

The chain is built from TRBV20-1 and TRBJ2-1; D is uncertain. Germline CDR1 is DFQATT and CDR2 is SNEGSKA (reference sequence). V lost 5 bases and J 4 bases, leaving 15 bases between the germline ends. The CDR3 totals 14 residues. The CDR3 coding sequence is TGCAGTGCTCCCAGAGCAGGAGCTTACAATGAGCAGTTCTTC. As protein: CSAPRAGAYNEQFF.

At least ten counts were recorded for this clonotype. The V call is TRBV28, the J call TRBJ2-7, with 7 bases fitting TRBD2. The V segment lost 6 bases and the J segment 5 bases; nucleotides outside the gene matches: 13. CDR3 length: 15 amino acids. The germline V gene has CDR1 MDHEN and CDR2 SYDVKM. The CDR3 nucleotides read TGTGCCAGCAGCAGTCAGGAGGCGGGGGAGAACGAGCAGTACTTC. It yields the protein CASSSQEAGENEQYF.

The sample holds many counts of this clonotype. The junction departs from the called germline gene at one end, perhaps through a read error. The CDR3 region has the DNA TGTGCTAGCAGCTTGGGACTAGCGGGAACAGATACGCAGTATTTT. Amino acid sequence: CASSLGLAGTDTQYF. This chain links TRBV12-3 or TRBV12-4 with TRBJ2-3, with 13 bases aligning to TRBD2. There are 15 residues in the CDR3.